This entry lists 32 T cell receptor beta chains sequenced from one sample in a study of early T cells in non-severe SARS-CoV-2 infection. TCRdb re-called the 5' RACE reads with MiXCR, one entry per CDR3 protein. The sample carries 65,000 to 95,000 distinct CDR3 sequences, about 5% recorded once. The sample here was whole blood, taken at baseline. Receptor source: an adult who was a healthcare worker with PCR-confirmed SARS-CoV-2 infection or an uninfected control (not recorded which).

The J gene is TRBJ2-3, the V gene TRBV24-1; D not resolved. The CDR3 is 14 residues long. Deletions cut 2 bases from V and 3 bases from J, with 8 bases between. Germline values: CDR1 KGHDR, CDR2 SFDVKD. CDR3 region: CATSDWKSTDTQYF. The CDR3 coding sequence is TGTGCCACCAGTGATTGGAAGAGTACAGATACGCAGTATTTT.

This CDR3 reads CASSSPGTGREEQYF. The CDR3 DNA reads as TGTGCCAGCAGTTCCCCGGGGACAGGGAGGGAAGAGCAGTACTTC. The chain recombines TRBV27 with TRBJ2-7, with TRBD1 matching 9 bases. The germline gives CDR1 MNHEY, CDR2 SMNVEV (reference sequence). V was clipped by 4 bases and J by 7 bases; unmatched bases: 11. CDR3 length: 15 amino acids.

The CDR3 DNA reads TGTGCCAGCAGCCCCTCGGTAGCGGGAGGCCCCAATGAGCAGTTCTTC. This translates into CASSPSVAGGPNEQFF. The V and J genes are TRBV3-1 and TRBJ2-1; 10 nucleotides match TRBD2. The CDR3 length is 16 residues. Germline CDR1 LGHDT, CDR2 YNNKEL (reference sequence). V shed 4 bases, J shed 6 bases, and the junction held 9 bases outside the gene matches.

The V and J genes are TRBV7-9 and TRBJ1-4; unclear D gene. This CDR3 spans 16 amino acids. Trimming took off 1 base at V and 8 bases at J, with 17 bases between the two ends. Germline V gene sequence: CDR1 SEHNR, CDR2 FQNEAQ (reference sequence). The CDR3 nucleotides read TGTGCCAGCAGCTTAGTTTCGGCCCGCGAACGCGAAAAACTGTTTTTT. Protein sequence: CASSLVSAREREKLFF.

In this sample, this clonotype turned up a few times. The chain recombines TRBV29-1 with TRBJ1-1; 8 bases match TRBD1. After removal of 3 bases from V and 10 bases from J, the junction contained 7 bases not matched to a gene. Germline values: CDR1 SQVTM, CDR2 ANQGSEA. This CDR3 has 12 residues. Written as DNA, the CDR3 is TGCAGCGTTGATCAGGGGGCGCAAAGAGCTTTCTTT. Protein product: CSVDQGAQRAFF. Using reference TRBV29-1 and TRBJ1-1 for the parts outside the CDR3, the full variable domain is SAVISQKPSRDICQRGTSLTIQCQVDSQVTMMFWYRQQPGQSLTLIATANQGSEATYESGFVIDKFPISRPNLTFSTLTVSNMSPEDSSIYLCSVDQGAQRAFFGQGTRLTVV.

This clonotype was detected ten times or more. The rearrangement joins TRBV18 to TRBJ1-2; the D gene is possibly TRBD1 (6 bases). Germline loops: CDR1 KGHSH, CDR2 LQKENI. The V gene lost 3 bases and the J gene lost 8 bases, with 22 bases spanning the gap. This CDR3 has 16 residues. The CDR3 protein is CASSPDARAGERGYTF. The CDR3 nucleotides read TGTGCCAGCTCACCCGACGCCCGGGCAGGGGAAAGGGGCTACACCTTC.

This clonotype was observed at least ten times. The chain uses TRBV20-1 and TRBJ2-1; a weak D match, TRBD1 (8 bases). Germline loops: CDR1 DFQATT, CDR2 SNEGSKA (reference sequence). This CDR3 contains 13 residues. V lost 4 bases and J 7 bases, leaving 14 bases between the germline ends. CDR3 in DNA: TGCAGTGCTACCTCACAGGGGGGGAATGAGCAGTTCTTC. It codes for CSATSQGGNEQFF.

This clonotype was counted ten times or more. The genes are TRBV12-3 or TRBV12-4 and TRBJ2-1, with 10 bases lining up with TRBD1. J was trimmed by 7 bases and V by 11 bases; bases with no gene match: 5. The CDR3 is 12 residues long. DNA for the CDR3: TGTGCCGTAGGGACAGGGGTGAATGAGCAGTTCTTC. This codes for CAVGTGVNEQFF.

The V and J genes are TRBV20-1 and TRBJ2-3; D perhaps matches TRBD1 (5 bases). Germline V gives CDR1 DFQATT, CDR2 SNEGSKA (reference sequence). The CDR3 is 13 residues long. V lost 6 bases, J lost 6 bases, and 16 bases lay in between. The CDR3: CSAIGQEWDTQYF. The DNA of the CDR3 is TGCAGTGCGATAGGACAAGAATGGGATACGCAGTATTTT.

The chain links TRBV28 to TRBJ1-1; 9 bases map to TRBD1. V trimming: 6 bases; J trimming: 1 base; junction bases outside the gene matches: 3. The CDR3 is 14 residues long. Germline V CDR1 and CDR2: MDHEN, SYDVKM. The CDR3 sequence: CASSRTGENTEAFF. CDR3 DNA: TGTGCCAGCAGCCGGACAGGGGAGAACACTGAAGCTTTCTTT.

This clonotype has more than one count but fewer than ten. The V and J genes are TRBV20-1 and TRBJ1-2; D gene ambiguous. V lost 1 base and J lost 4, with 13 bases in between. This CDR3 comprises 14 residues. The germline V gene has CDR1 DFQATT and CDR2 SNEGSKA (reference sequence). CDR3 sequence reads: CSARVSTSFYGYTF. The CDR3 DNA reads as TGCAGTGCTAGAGTGTCAACGAGCTTCTATGGCTACACCTTC.

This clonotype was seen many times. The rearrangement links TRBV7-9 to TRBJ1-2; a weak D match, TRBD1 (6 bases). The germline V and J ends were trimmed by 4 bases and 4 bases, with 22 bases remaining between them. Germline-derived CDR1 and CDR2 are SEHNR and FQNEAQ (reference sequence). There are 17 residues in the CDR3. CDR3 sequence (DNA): TGTGCCAGCAGCTCACACCGGGTGACAGGCGGGGTCTATGGCTACACCTTC. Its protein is CASSSHRVTGGVYGYTF.

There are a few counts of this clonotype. CDR3: CASSLALAGYTQYF. CDR3 DNA: TGTGCCAGCAGCTTAGCCCTAGCGGGGTATACGCAGTATTTT. J is TRBJ2-3 and V is TRBV7-2, with 9 bases that match TRBD2. This CDR3 contains 14 residues. Germline-derived CDR1 and CDR2 are SGHTA and FQGNSA. Trimming at V came to 0 bases and at J to 7 bases, leaving 2 bases not matched to a gene.

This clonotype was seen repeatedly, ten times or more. As DNA, the CDR3 is TGTGCCAGCAGCCTGTCGGGAGCAGGCTTCTATGGCTACACCTTC. Translated, it gives CASSLSGAGFYGYTF. V gene TRBV12-3 or TRBV12-4 combines with J gene TRBJ1-2; D not certain. The CDR3 runs 15 residues. Trimming removed 6 bases at V and 4 bases at J, with 18 bases between.

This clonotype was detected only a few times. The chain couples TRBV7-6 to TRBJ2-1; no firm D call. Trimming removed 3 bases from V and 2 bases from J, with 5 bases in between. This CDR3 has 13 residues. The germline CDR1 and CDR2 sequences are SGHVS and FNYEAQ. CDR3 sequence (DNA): TGTGCCAGCAGCTTCACCCCCTACAATGAGCAGTTCTTC. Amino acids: CASSFTPYNEQFF.

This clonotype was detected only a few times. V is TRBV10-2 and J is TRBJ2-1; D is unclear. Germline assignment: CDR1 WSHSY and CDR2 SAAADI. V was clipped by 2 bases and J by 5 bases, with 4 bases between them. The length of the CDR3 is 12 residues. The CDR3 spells CASSEGDNEQFF. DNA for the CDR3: TGCGCCAGCAGTGAGGGGGACAATGAGCAGTTCTTC.

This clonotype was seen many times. The CDR3 loop reads CASRSEGRSFYNEQFF. The CDR3, as DNA: TGTGCCAGCAGATCCGAGGGGCGGTCATTCTACAATGAGCAGTTCTTC. The chain links TRBV12-3 or TRBV12-4 to TRBJ2-1; D possibly uses TRBD1 or TRBD2 (5 bases each). The CDR3 has 16 residues. V shed 6 bases and J shed 3 bases, with 18 bases lying between them.

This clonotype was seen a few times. CDR3 nucleotide sequence: TGTGCCAGCAGTACAGGGGACACTGAAGCTTTCTTT. Translating it yields CASSTGDTEAFF. The rearrangement uses TRBV6-2 or TRBV6-3 and TRBJ1-1; 7 nucleotides line up with TRBD1. CDR3 length equals 12 residues. CDR1 MNHEY and CDR2 SVGEGT come from the germline V gene. V lost 5 bases, J lost 3 bases, and 0 bases stayed unmatched.

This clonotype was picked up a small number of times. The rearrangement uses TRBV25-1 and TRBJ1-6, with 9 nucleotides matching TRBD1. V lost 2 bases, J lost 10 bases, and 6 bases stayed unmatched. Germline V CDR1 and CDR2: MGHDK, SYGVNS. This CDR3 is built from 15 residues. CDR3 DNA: TGTGCCAGCAGTGAACGGGACAGGGATTTGTCACCCCTCCACTTT. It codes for CASSERDRDLSPLHF.

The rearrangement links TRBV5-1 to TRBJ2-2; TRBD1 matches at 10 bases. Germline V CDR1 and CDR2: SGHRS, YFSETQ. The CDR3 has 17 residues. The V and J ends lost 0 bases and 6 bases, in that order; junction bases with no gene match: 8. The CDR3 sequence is CASSLVVTGGLSGELFF. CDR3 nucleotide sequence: TGCGCCAGCAGCTTGGTTGTGACAGGGGGCTTATCCGGGGAGCTGTTTTTT.

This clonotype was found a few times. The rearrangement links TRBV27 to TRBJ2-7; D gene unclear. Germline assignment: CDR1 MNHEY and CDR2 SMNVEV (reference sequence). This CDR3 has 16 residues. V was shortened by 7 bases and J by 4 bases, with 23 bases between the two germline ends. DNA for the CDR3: TGTGCCAGCAAATCGGGCTACTTTCTCGCCCGGTACGAGCAGTACTTC. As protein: CASKSGYFLARYEQYF.

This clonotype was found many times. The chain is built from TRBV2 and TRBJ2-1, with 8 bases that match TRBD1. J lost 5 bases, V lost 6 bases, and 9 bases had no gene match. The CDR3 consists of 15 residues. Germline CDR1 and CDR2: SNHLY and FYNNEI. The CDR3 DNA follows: TGTGCCAGCAGCCACCCGGGACAGGAGAACAATGAGCAGTTCTTC. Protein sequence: CASSHPGQENNEQFF.

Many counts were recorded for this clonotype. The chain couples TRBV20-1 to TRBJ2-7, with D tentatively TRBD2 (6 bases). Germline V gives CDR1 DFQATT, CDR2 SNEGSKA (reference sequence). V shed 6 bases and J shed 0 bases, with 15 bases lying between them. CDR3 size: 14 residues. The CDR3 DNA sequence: TGCAGTGCCCCCAGGCTAGCGAGCTCCTACGAGCAGTACTTC. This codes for CSAPRLASSYEQYF.

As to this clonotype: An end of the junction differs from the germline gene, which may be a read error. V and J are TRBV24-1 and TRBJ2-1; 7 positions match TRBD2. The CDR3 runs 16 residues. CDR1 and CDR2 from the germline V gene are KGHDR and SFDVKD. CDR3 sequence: CVTSDAASGSYNEQFF. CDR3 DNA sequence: TGTGTCACCAGTGATGCGGCTAGCGGATCCTACAATGAGCAGTTCTTC.

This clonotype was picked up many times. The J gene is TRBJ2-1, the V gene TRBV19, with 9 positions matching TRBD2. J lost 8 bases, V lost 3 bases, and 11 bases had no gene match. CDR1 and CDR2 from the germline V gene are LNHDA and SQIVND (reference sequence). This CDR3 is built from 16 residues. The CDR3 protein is CASSIGAGGPKDEQFF. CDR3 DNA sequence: TGTGCCAGTAGTATTGGGGCGGGAGGGCCGAAGGATGAGCAGTTCTTC. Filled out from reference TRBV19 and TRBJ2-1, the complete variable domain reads DGGITQSPKYLFRKEGQNVTLSCEQNLNHDAMYWYRQDPGQGLRLIYYSQIVNDFQKGDIAEGYSVSREKKESFPLTVTSAQKNPTAFYLCASSIGAGGPKDEQFFGPGTRLTVL.

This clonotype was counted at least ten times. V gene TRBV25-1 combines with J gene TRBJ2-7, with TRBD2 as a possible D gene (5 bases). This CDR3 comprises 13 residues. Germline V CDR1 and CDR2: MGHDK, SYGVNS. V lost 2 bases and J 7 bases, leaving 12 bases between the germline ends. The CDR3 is CASSEAGGREQYF. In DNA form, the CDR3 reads TGTGCCAGCAGTGAAGCTGGCGGGCGGGAGCAGTACTTC.

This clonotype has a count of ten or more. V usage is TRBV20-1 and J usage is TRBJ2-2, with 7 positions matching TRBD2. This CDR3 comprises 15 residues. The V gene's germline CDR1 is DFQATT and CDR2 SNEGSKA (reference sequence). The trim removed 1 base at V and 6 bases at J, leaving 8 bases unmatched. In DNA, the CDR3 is TGCAGTGCTAGAGCTAGACTAGCCTCGGCCGGGGAGCTGTTTTTT. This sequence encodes CSARARLASAGELFF.

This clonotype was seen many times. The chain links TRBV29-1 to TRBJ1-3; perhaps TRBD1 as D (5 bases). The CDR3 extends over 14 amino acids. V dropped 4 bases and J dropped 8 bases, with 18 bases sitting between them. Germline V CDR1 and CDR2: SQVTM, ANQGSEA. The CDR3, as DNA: TGCAGCGTTGTATGGCTGGGTCTGGGGGACACCATATATTTT. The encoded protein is CSVVWLGLGDTIYF.

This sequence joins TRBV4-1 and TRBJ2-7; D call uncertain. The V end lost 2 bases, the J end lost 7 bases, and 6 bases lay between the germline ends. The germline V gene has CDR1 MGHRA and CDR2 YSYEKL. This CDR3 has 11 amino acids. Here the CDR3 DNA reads TGCGCCAGCAGCCAAAGGGCAGAGCAGTACTTC. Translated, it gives CASSQRAEQYF.

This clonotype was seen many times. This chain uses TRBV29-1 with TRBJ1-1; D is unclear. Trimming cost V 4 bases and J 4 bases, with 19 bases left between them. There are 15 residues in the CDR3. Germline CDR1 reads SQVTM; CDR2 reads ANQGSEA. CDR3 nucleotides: TGCAGCGTTGGGCGTCTGGGGATGATGGGCACTGAAGCTTTCTTT. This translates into CSVGRLGMMGTEAFF.

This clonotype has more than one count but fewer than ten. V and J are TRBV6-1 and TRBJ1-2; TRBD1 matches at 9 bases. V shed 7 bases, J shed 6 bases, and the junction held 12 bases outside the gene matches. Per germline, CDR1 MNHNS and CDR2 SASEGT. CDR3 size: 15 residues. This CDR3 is CASIRPRQGEDGYTF. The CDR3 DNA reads TGTGCCAGCATTCGGCCCCGACAGGGGGAGGATGGCTACACCTTC.

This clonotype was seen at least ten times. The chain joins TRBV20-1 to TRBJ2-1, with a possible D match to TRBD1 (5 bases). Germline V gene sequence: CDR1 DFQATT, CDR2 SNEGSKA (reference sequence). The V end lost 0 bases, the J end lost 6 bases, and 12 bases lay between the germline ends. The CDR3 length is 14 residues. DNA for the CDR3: TGCAGTGCTAGAGAGTGGCAGGGCTCCAATGAGCAGTTCTTC. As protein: CSAREWQGSNEQFF.